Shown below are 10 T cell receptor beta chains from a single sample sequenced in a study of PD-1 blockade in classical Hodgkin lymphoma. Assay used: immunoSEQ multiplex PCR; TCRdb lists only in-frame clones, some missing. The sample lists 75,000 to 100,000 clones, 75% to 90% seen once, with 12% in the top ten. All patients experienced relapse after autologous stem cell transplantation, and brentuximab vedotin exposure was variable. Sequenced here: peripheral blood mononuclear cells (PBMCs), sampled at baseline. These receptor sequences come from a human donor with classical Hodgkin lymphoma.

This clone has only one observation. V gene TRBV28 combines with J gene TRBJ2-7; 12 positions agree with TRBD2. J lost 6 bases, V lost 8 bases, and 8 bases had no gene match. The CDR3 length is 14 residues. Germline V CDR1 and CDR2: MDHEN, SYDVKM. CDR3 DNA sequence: TGTGCCAGCCGGAGACTAGCGGGAGTTGGCGAGCAGTACTTC. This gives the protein CASRRLAGVGEQYF.

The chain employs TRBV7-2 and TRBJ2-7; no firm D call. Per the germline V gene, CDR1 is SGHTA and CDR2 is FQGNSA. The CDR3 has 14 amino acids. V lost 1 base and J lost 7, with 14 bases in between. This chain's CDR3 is CASSLDWSGREQYF. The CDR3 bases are TGTGCCAGCAGCTTAGATTGGTCGGGTAGGGAGCAGTACTTC.

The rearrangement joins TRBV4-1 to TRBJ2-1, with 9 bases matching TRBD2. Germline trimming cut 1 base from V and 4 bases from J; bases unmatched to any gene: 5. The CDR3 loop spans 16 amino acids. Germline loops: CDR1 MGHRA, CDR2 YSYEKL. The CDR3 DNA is TGCGCCAGCAGCCAAGCCGGCGGGAGGGGTTACAATGAGCAGTTCTTC. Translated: CASSQAGGRGYNEQFF.

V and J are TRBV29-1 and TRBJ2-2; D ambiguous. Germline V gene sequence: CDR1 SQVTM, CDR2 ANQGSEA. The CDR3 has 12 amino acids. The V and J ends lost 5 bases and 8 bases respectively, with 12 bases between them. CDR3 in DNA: TGCAGCGTTAAGATATTGGCGGGGGAGCTGTTTTTT. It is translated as CSVKILAGELFF.

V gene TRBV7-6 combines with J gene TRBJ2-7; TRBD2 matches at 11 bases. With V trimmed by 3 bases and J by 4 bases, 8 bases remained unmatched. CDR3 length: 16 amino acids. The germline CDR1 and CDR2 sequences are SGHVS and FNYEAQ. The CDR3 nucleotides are TGTGCCAGCAGCTTTACACTAGCGGGAGACGGATACGAGCAGTACTTC. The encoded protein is CASSFTLAGDGYEQYF. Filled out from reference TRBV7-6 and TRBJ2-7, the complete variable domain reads GAGVSQSPRYKVTKRGQDVALRCDPISGHVSLYWYRQALGQGPEFLTYFNYEAQQDKSGLPNDRFSAERPEGSISTLTIQRTEQRDSAMYRCASSFTLAGDGYEQYFGPGTRLTVT.

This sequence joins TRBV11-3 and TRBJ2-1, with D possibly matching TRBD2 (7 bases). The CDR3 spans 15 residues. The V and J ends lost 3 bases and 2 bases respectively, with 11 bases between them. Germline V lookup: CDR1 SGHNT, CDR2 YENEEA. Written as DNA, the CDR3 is TGTGCCAGCAGCTTCGACGGGGGGCCCTACAATGAGCAGTTCTTC. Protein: CASSFDGGPYNEQFF.

CDR3 amino acids: CATRTGEYEQYF. CDR3 bases: TGTGCCACTCGGACAGGGGAATACGAGCAGTACTTC. V and J are TRBV6-6 and TRBJ2-7, with 9 positions matching TRBD1. Germline V lookup: CDR1 MNHNY, CDR2 SVGAGI (reference sequence). The V and J ends lost 10 bases and 4 bases, in that order; junction bases with no gene match: 5. The CDR3 extends over 12 amino acids.

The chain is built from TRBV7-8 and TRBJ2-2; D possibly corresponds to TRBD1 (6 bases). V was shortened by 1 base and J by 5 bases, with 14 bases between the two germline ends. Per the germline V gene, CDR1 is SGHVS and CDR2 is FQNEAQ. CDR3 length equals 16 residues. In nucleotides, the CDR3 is TGTGCCAGCAGCTTAGACTTTTGGGGGCAAACCGGGGAGCTGTTTTTT. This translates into CASSLDFWGQTGELFF.

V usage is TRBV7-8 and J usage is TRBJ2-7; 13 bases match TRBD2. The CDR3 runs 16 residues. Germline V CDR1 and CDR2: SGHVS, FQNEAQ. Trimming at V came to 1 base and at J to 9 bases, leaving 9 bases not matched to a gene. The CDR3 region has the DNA TGTGCCAGCAGCTTAGTAGAACTAGCGGGAGGGGGGGTGCAGTACTTC. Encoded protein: CASSLVELAGGGVQYF.

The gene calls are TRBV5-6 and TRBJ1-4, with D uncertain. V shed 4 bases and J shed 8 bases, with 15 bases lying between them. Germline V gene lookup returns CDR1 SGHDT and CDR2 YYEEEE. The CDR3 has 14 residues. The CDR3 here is CASSLGGFVEKLFF. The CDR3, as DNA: TGTGCCAGCAGCCTGGGAGGGTTCGTCGAAAAACTGTTTTTT.